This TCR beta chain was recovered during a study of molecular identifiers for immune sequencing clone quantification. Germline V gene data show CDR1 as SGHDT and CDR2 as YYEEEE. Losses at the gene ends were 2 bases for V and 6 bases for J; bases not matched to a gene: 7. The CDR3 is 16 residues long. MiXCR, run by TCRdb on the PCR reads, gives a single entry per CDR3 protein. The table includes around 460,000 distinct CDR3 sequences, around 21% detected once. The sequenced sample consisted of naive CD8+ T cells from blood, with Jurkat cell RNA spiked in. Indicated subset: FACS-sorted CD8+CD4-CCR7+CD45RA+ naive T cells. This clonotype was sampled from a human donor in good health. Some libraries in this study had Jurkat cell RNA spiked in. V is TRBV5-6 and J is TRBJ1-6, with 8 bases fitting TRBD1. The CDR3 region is CASSFDGTGLNSPLHF. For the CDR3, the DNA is TGTGCCAGCAGCTTTGACGGGACAGGACTTAATTCACCCCTCCACTTT.